This T cell receptor (beta chain) was identified in a study of shared clonotypes between healthy human individuals. This clone has just one count. Germline loops: CDR1 SEHNR, CDR2 FQNEAQ (reference sequence). V was clipped by 6 bases and J by 3 bases, with 15 bases between them. This CDR3 is 15 amino acids long. Sequencing was performed with immunoSEQ multiplex PCR; in TCRdb, only in-frame clones are kept and a portion is missing. The sample consists of roughly 1,500,000 clones, roughly 98.5% of them appearing once. This chain uses TRBV7-9 with TRBJ2-1, with D possibly TRBD2 on 6 matching bases. The receptor was isolated from a young man in good health. Sequenced material: naive CD4+ T cells sorted from blood. Subset reported: CD45RA+ positively selected. The chain's CDR3 is CASRHPGGIYNEQFF. DNA of the CDR3: TGTGCCAGCAGGCACCCGGGCGGGATCTACAATGAGCAGTTCTTC.